The TCR beta chain under discussion was sequenced for a study of T cell responses to AZD1222 COVID-19 vaccine. Study-wide results and limits: Only five or six individuals given AZD1222 were seropositive at baseline.

On this clone itself: The target antigen is unknown.

Only in-frame clones appear in the TCRdb table, and some are missing; sequencing was by immunoSEQ multiplex PCR. The data show 90,000 to 95,000 clones, around 84% seen once. The V and J ends lost 3 bases and 1 base respectively, with 4 bases between them. There are 13 residues in the CDR3. The germline V gene has CDR1 MDHEN and CDR2 SYDVKM. The material sequenced was peripheral blood, taken on day 0 of AZD1222 vaccination. The TCR comes from an adult in good health. The chain employs TRBV28 and TRBJ1-5; D is unresolved. CDR3 in amino acids: CASSFSSNQPQHF. The CDR3 DNA sequence: TGTGCCAGCAGTTTTTCCAGCAATCAGCCCCAGCATTTT.